The TCR beta chain under discussion was sequenced for a study of cytomegalovirus exposure and HLA in healthy donors. 13 Jbeta primers and 60 Vbeta primers were used for the PCR. TCRdb's table, derived via immunoSEQ multiplex PCR, lists solely in-frame clones and lacks some. The sample lists approximately 160,000 clones, roughly 84% occurring once. V was cut by 2 bases and J by 3 bases, with 5 bases left in between. The CDR3 is 13 amino acids. CDR1 MNHNS and CDR2 SASEGT come from the germline V gene. The clonotype originates from a male donor in good health and CMV-seronegative. The genes are TRBV6-1 and TRBJ1-3, with D tentatively TRBD1 (5 bases). The sequenced sample consisted of PBMCs. Here the CDR3 DNA reads TGTGCCAGCAGTGAACAGGGTGGAAACACCATATATTTT. This codes for CASSEQGGNTIYF.